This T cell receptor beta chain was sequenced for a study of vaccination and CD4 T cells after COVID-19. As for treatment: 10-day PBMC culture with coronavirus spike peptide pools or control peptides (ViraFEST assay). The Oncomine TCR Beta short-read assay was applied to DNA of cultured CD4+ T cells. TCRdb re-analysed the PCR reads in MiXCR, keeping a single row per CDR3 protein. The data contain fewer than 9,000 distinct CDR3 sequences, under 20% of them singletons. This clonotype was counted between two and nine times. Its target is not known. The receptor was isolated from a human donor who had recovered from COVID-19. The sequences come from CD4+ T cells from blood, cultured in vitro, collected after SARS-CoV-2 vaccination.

The CDR3 bases are TGTGCCAGCAGCTTTCGGTCGGGCTCCTACAATGAGCAGTTCTTC. Residues: CASSFRSGSYNEQFF. The chain is built from TRBV7-3 and TRBJ2-1, with D hard to call. CDR1 is SGHTA, CDR2 FQGTGA, per germline. Trimming took off 3 bases at V and 0 bases at J, with 9 bases between the two ends. The CDR3 is 15 amino acids.